This entry lists 29 T cell receptor beta chains sequenced from one sample in a study of blood T cell repertoires in COVID-19. Some clones are missing from TCRdb's copy, which holds only in-frame ones; the method was immunoSEQ multiplex PCR. This table has 200,000 or so clones, around nine tenths appearing once. The sample consisted of PBMCs or T cells enriched from blood (not recorded which). The origin of the receptors is a man younger than 45 in a cohort exposed to, infected with or recovered from COVID-19 (not recorded which).

This sequence joins TRBV27 and TRBJ2-1, with 11 nucleotides matching TRBD2. The ends lost 6 bases at V and 9 bases at J; junction bases unmatched: 10. CDR1 MNHEY and CDR2 SMNVEV come from the germline V gene (reference sequence). The length of the CDR3 is 15 residues. The CDR3 protein is CASSPILAGAGEQFF. The CDR3 nucleotides read TGTGCCAGCAGCCCCATACTAGCGGGGGCGGGTGAGCAGTTCTTC.

The rearrangement links TRBV28 to TRBJ2-5; TRBD1 agrees at 7 bases. This CDR3 is 13 amino acids long. V gave up 5 bases and J gave up 5 bases; unmatched junction bases: 5. Germline V gene lookup returns CDR1 MDHEN and CDR2 SYDVKM. The DNA for the CDR3 is TGTGCCAGCAGTAGAGGGGGCGCGGAGACCCAGTACTTC. This sequence encodes CASSRGGAETQYF.

This sequence joins TRBV7-8 and TRBJ1-5; D unresolved. Germline V lookup: CDR1 SGHVS, CDR2 FQNEAQ. Trimming took off 2 bases at V and 5 bases at J, with 13 bases between the two ends. The CDR3 length is 15 residues. CDR3 sequence reads: CASSLKTTRDQPQHF. DNA for the CDR3: TGTGCCAGCAGCTTAAAGACCACACGGGATCAGCCCCAGCATTTT. Drawing the rest from reference TRBV7-8 and TRBJ1-5, the complete variable domain is GAGVSQSPRYKVAKRGQDVALRCDPISGHVSLFWYQQALGQGPEFLTYFQNEAQLDKSGLPSDRFFAERPEGSVSTLKIQRTQQEDSAVYLCASSLKTTRDQPQHFGDGTRLSIL.

This chain uses TRBV9 with TRBJ2-3; 8 bases line up with TRBD1. The CDR3 sequence is 16 residues long. Germline CDR1 reads SGDLS; CDR2 reads YYNGEE. With V trimmed by 4 bases and J by 3 bases, 10 bases remained unmatched. CDR3 DNA: TGTGCCAGCAGCCACAAACGGACAGGGTATACAGATACGCAGTATTTT. Protein: CASSHKRTGYTDTQYF. Combining the CDR3 with reference TRBV9 and TRBJ2-3 gives the whole variable domain DSGVTQTPKHLITATGQRVTLRCSPRSGDLSVYWYQQSLDQGLQFLIQYYNGEERAKGNILERFSAQQFPDLHSELNLSSLELGDSALYFCASSHKRTGYTDTQYFGPGTRLTVL.

This clone has more than one count but fewer than ten. The CDR3 reads CASSLVGGSANQPQHF. DNA of the CDR3: TGCGCCAGCAGCTTGGTTGGGGGGTCTGCGAATCAGCCCCAGCATTTT. The chain carries TRBV5-1 and TRBJ1-5; D might be TRBD1 (5 bases). The germline gives CDR1 SGHRS, CDR2 YFSETQ. This CDR3 contains 16 residues. With 0 bases removed from V and 4 bases from J, the gap between germline ends came to 14 bases. Drawing the rest from reference TRBV5-1 and TRBJ1-5, the complete variable domain is KAGVTQTPRYLIKTRGQQVTLSCSPISGHRSVSWYQQTPGQGLQFLFEYFSETQRNKGNFPGRFSGRQFSNSRSEMNVSTLELGDSALYLCASSLVGGSANQPQHFGDGTRLSIL.

This clone was detected only a few times. The chain recombines TRBV6-5 with TRBJ2-2, with D tentatively TRBD2 (6 bases). The ends were cut back, 6 bases at V and 5 bases at J, with 13 bases in the middle. Germline V gene data show CDR1 as MNHEY and CDR2 as SVGAGI. This CDR3 region has 14 residues. The CDR3 bases are TGTGCCAGCAGCCCCGGGACTTCTACCGGGGAGCTGTTTTTT. This encodes CASSPGTSTGELFF.

This clone appeared a few times. The chain is built from TRBV28 and TRBJ2-3; the match to TRBD2 covers 13 bases. Per germline, CDR1 MDHEN and CDR2 SYDVKM. The CDR3 runs 16 residues. J gave up 4 bases and V 5 bases, and 6 bases lay outside the gene matches. For the CDR3, the DNA is TGTGCCAGCAGTCCGGGACTAGCGGGAAGGGCAGATACGCAGTATTTT. This gives the protein CASSPGLAGRADTQYF.

The chain couples TRBV9 to TRBJ2-3, with 11 bases identical to TRBD2. The CDR3 has 18 residues. The trim removed 3 bases at V and 2 bases at J, leaving 11 bases unmatched. Germline V gene data show CDR1 as SGDLS and CDR2 as YYNGEE. Written as DNA, the CDR3 is TGTGCCAGCAGCGCAATACTGCCGGGACTAGCGGCCACAGATACGCAGTATTTT. Translating gives CASSAILPGLAATDTQYF.

The chain couples TRBV12-3 or TRBV12-4 to TRBJ1-5; D is possibly TRBD1 (6 bases). The CDR3 sequence is 13 residues long. V was clipped by 3 bases and J by 7 bases, with 10 bases between them. CDR3 region: CASSFRGGQPQHF. The CDR3 coding sequence is TGTGCCAGCAGTTTCAGGGGAGGGCAGCCCCAGCATTTT.

The chain couples TRBV5-1 to TRBJ1-2; a weak D match, TRBD1 (6 bases). The germline gives CDR1 SGHRS, CDR2 YFSETQ. This CDR3 has 15 amino acids. V dropped 4 bases and J dropped 0 bases, with 13 bases sitting between them. The CDR3 sequence is CASSPRTEANYGYTF. CDR3 in DNA: TGCGCCAGCAGCCCACGGACAGAAGCTAACTATGGCTACACCTTC. The variable domain in full, with the rest retrieved from reference TRBV5-1 and TRBJ1-2, is KAGVTQTPRYLIKTRGQQVTLSCSPISGHRSVSWYQQTPGQGLQFLFEYFSETQRNKGNFPGRFSGRQFSNSRSEMNVSTLELGDSALYLCASSPRTEANYGYTFGSGTRLTVV.

V is TRBV6-5 and J is TRBJ2-1, with TRBD2 matching over 13 bases. This CDR3 has 15 amino acids. The junction had 4 bases not matched to a gene; V was cut back by 6 bases and J by 5 bases. Germline CDR1 is MNHEY and CDR2 is SVGAGI. The CDR3 nucleotides read TGTGCCAGCAGCGCCGGGACTAGCGGGAACAATGAGCAGTTCTTC. It is translated as CASSAGTSGNNEQFF.

This chain joins TRBV6-6 and TRBJ2-1; D remains unclear. CDR3 length equals 15 residues. CDR1 is MNHNY, CDR2 SVGAGI, per germline (reference sequence). The V and J ends lost 5 bases and 2 bases respectively, with 13 bases between them. For the CDR3, the DNA is TGTGCCAGCAGTCCCTTTAATGGAGCCTACAATGAGCAGTTCTTC. It codes for CASSPFNGAYNEQFF.

The chain is built from TRBV4-1 and TRBJ1-1; 7 bases are shared with TRBD1. With 2 bases clipped from V and 3 bases from J, the junction kept 6 bases outside the gene matches. The CDR3 loop spans 15 amino acids. CDR1 MGHRA and CDR2 YSYEKL come from the germline V gene. CDR3 amino acids: CASSQLRTGYTEAFF. CDR3 nucleotides: TGCGCCAGCAGCCAACTCAGGACAGGCTACACTGAAGCTTTCTTT.

The chain has TRBV9 and TRBJ2-1, with 9 bases that match TRBD2. V was pared by 3 bases and J by 8 bases, with 15 bases of the junction left unmatched. The CDR3 spans 17 residues. The germline V gene has CDR1 SGDLS and CDR2 YYNGEE. The CDR3 DNA sequence: TGTGCCAGCAGCGGCGGCCTGACTAGCGGATCACTGGATGAGCAGTTCTTC. This encodes CASSGGLTSGSLDEQFF. The full variable domain, rest sourced from reference TRBV9 and TRBJ2-1, is DSGVTQTPKHLITATGQRVTLRCSPRSGDLSVYWYQQSLDQGLQFLIQYYNGEERAKGNILERFSAQQFPDLHSELNLSSLELGDSALYFCASSGGLTSGSLDEQFFGPGTRLTVL.

The chain links TRBV11-2 to TRBJ1-3; 7 positions agree with TRBD1. The CDR3 is 16 amino acids. Trimming at V came to 5 bases and at J to 0 bases, leaving 7 bases not matched to a gene. Germline V lookup: CDR1 SGHAT, CDR2 FQNNGV. This CDR3 reads CASSGRQGNSGNTIYF. The CDR3, as DNA: TGTGCCAGCAGCGGCCGACAGGGAAACTCTGGAAACACCATATATTTT.

Written as DNA, the CDR3 is TGCGCCAGCAGCTCCCTGACAGGTGCTACGGGGTACGAGCAGTACTTC. Protein: CASSSLTGATGYEQYF. V usage is TRBV5-1 and J usage is TRBJ2-7, with D maybe TRBD1 (6 bases). The V and J ends lost 3 bases and 4 bases respectively, with 20 bases between them. From germline, CDR1 is SGHRS and CDR2 YFSETQ. The CDR3 length is 16 residues.

V and J are TRBV7-2 and TRBJ2-1; 7 bases line up with TRBD2. Germline values: CDR1 SGHTA, CDR2 FQGNSA. The V gene end was trimmed by 7 bases and the J gene end by 7 bases; junction bases not matched to a gene: 16. The CDR3 consists of 16 residues. CDR3 sequence: CASTRFTAGVRNEQFF. In DNA, the CDR3 is TGTGCCAGCACCCGGTTCACGGCGGGAGTACGGAATGAGCAGTTCTTC.

V usage is TRBV15 and J usage is TRBJ2-6; no reliable D call. The CDR3 spans 14 residues. Trimming shortened V by 5 bases and J by 1 base, and 6 bases separated the two germline ends. CDR1 is LNHNV and CDR2 is YYDKDF in the germline V gene (reference sequence). CDR3 loop: CATSVRSGANVLTF. The DNA of the CDR3 is TGTGCCACCAGCGTTCGGTCTGGGGCCAACGTCCTGACTTTC.

The chain employs TRBV6-5 and TRBJ2-1; TRBD1 agrees at 7 bases. V shed 10 bases, J shed 3 bases, and the junction held 3 bases outside the gene matches. Germline CDR1 is MNHEY and CDR2 is SVGAGI. This CDR3 spans 12 amino acids. For the CDR3, the DNA is TGTGCCAACCGGGACAGCTACAATGAGCAGTTCTTC. Translated: CANRDSYNEQFF.

This clone was counted once. The chain employs TRBV19 and TRBJ2-7, with a weak D call TRBD1 (6 bases). This CDR3 is 15 amino acids long. V lost 4 bases to trimming and J lost 0 bases, with 13 bases between them. The V gene's germline CDR1 is LNHDA and CDR2 SQIVND (reference sequence). The CDR3 DNA sequence: TGTGCCAGTAGTACTGGGACACTATACTCCTACGAGCAGTACTTC. It is translated as CASSTGTLYSYEQYF.

This clone has a handful of counts. The chain recombines TRBV7-6 with TRBJ2-5; TRBD2 is a possible D gene (6 bases). The CDR3 is 13 residues long. Trimming removed 5 bases from V and 3 bases from J, with 10 bases in between. The V gene's germline CDR1 is SGHVS and CDR2 FNYEAQ. CDR3 protein: CASSQRREETQYF. For the CDR3, the DNA is TGTGCCAGCAGCCAAAGGAGGGAAGAGACCCAGTACTTC.

The chain couples TRBV19 to TRBJ2-5, with D hard to call. Germline CDR1 is LNHDA and CDR2 is SQIVND (reference sequence). CDR3 size: 15 residues. Trimming cost V 3 bases and J 3 bases, with 14 bases left between them. The CDR3 loop is CASSISGWAKETQYF. The DNA for the CDR3 is TGTGCCAGTAGTATTAGTGGTTGGGCTAAAGAGACCCAGTACTTC.

The V and J genes are TRBV29-1 and TRBJ2-1; TRBD2 aligns across 12 bases. This CDR3 contains 19 residues. The germline gives CDR1 SQVTM, CDR2 ANQGSEA. The trim removed 5 bases at V and 9 bases at J, leaving 23 bases unmatched. The CDR3 sequence: CSVFITGGVGLAGRGEQFF. In DNA form, the CDR3 reads TGCAGCGTTTTCATAACAGGGGGCGTCGGACTAGCGGGAAGAGGTGAGCAGTTCTTC.

The V and J genes are TRBV6-2 or TRBV6-3 and TRBJ2-7, with 12 bases lining up with TRBD2. This CDR3 contains 15 residues. Trimming at V came to 4 bases and at J to 6 bases, leaving 7 bases not matched to a gene. CDR1 and CDR2 (germline): MNHEY, SVGEGT. The CDR3 nucleotides read TGTGCCAGCAGTTTGCCTAGCGGGAGGGCCCGCGAGCAGTACTTC. It is translated as CASSLPSGRAREQYF.

V is TRBV18 and J is TRBJ2-5; possibly TRBD1 for D (6 bases). The germline V and J ends were trimmed by 6 bases and 0 bases, with 14 bases remaining between them. Germline lookup yields CDR1 KGHSH and CDR2 LQKENI. CDR3 size: 15 residues. CDR3 loop: CASSQTGAYQETQYF. Here the CDR3 DNA reads TGTGCCAGCTCGCAGACAGGTGCCTACCAAGAGACCCAGTACTTC.

The V and J genes are TRBV6-4 and TRBJ2-3; 11 bases map to TRBD2. Germline V gene lookup returns CDR1 MRHNA and CDR2 SNTAGT. This CDR3 has 16 amino acids. Losses at the gene ends were 3 bases for V and 2 bases for J; bases not matched to a gene: 4. The CDR3 sequence: CASSEDSGRATDTQYF. The CDR3 DNA sequence: TGTGCCAGCAGTGAAGATAGCGGGAGGGCCACAGATACGCAGTATTTT.

The chain is built from TRBV5-6 and TRBJ2-7, with TRBD2 matching 10 bases. The CDR3 has 15 amino acids. The ends lost 4 bases at V and 0 bases at J; junction bases unmatched: 4. Germline V CDR1 and CDR2: SGHDT, YYEEEE. The CDR3 bases are TGTGCCAGCAGCAGAGGACTAGCGGTCTCCTACGAGCAGTACTTC. Translation gives CASSRGLAVSYEQYF. Using reference TRBV5-6 and TRBJ2-7 for the parts outside the CDR3, the full variable domain is DAGVTQSPTHLIKTRGQQVTLRCSPKSGHDTVSWYQQALGQGPQFIFQYYEEEERQRGNFPDRFSGHQFPNYSSELNVNALLLGDSALYLCASSRGLAVSYEQYFGPGTRLTVT.

The chain links TRBV28 to TRBJ2-1, with 9 positions matching TRBD1. The J segment lost 4 bases and the V segment lost 5 bases, leaving 9 bases of the junction unmatched. The V gene's germline CDR1 is MDHEN and CDR2 SYDVKM. The CDR3 covers 16 residues. The DNA for the CDR3 is TGTGCCAGCAGTCCAGGATTGGGACAGGGATACAATGAGCAGTTCTTC. Residues: CASSPGLGQGYNEQFF.

The chain employs TRBV4-1 and TRBJ2-1; 11 bases agree with TRBD2. This CDR3 is built from 19 residues. Germline V gene lookup returns CDR1 MGHRA and CDR2 YSYEKL. V gave up 3 bases and J gave up 3 bases; unmatched junction bases: 13. CDR3 residues: CASSHHPGTSGSLYNEQFF. The CDR3 DNA sequence: TGCGCCAGCAGCCACCATCCGGGAACTAGCGGGAGTCTCTACAATGAGCAGTTCTTC.